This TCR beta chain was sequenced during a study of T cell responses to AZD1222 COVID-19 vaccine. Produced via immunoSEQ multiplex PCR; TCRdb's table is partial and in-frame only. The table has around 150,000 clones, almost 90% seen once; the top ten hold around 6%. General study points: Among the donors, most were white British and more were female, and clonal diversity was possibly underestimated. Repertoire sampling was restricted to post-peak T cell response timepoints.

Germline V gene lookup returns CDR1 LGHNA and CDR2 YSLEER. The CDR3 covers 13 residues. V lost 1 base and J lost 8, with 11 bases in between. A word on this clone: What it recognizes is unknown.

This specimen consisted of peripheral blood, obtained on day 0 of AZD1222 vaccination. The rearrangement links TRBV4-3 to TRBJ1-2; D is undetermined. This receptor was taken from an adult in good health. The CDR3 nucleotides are TGCGCCAGCAGCCAAGGACTCGCCTTCGGCTACACCTTC. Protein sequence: CASSQGLAFGYTF.